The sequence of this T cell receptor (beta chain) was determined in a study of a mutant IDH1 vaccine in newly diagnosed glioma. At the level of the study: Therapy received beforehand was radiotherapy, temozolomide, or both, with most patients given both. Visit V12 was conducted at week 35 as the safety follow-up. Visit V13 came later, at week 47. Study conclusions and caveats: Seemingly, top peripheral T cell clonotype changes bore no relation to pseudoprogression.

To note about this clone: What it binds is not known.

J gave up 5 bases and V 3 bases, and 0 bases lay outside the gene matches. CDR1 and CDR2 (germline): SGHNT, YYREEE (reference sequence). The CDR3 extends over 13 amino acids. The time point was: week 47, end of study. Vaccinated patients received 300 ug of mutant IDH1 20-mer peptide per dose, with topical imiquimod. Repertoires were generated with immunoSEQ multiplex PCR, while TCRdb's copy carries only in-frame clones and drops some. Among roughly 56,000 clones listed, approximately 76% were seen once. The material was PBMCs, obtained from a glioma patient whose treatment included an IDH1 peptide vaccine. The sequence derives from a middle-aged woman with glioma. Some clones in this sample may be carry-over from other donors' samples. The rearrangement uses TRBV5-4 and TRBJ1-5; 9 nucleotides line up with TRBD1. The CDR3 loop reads CASSWDRDQPQHF. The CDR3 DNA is TGTGCCAGCAGCTGGGACAGGGATCAGCCCCAGCATTTT.